Below, 13 T cell receptor beta chains from the same sample are listed, as sequenced in a study of shared clonotypes between healthy human individuals. The assay was immunoSEQ multiplex PCR, and TCRdb's table has in-frame clones only and misses some. The table shows 760,000 or so clones, with about 96% occurring only once. Cells designated naive CD8 were CD45RO-negative and were positively selected for CCR7, with terminally differentiated effector memory CD45RA+ cells excluded. The source material was naive CD8+ T cells sorted from blood. The source is a man aged 25-45 years in good health.

The chain is built from TRBV6-5 and TRBJ1-1; D is uncertain. Germline V gene lookup returns CDR1 MNHEY and CDR2 SVGAGI. Deletions cut 2 bases from V and 11 bases from J, with 15 bases between. This CDR3 is built from 13 residues. CDR3 sequence (DNA): TGTGCCAGCAGTTACAAGGAGGGATCTATTGCTTTCTTT. This codes for CASSYKEGSIAFF.

The V gene is TRBV7-2, the J gene TRBJ1-1; possible D gene TRBD1, 6 bases. The CDR3 covers 14 residues. Germline V gives CDR1 SGHTA, CDR2 FQGNSA. The V end was cut by 5 bases, the J end by 2 bases, with 12 bases between. The CDR3 region is CASSEQGINTEAFF. CDR3 DNA: TGTGCCAGCAGCGAACAGGGAATCAACACTGAAGCTTTCTTT.

This sequence joins TRBV7-8 and TRBJ1-2, with D unresolved. CDR3 length: 14 residues. Germline V gene lookup returns CDR1 SGHVS and CDR2 FQNEAQ. Trimming took 2 bases from V and 0 from J, leaving 7 bases between them. The CDR3 reads CASSLFGTNYGYTF. In nucleotides, the CDR3 is TGTGCCAGCAGCTTATTTGGGACTAACTATGGCTACACCTTC.

The chain carries TRBV27 and TRBJ2-3; TRBD2 matches at 10 bases. V shed 2 bases, J shed 0 bases, and the junction held 11 bases outside the gene matches. CDR1 is MNHEY, CDR2 SMNVEV, per germline (reference sequence). CDR3 length equals 19 residues. The CDR3 here is CASSLQPWASGSSTDTQYF. Here the CDR3 DNA reads TGTGCCAGCAGTTTACAACCCTGGGCTAGCGGGAGCAGCACAGATACGCAGTATTTT.

The chain has TRBV13 and TRBJ2-7, with D hard to call. V lost 4 bases, J lost 0 bases, and 7 bases lay in between. CDR1 and CDR2 from the germline V gene are PRHDT and FYEKMQ (reference sequence). The CDR3 is made up of 13 amino acids. CDR3 coding DNA: TGTGCCAGCAGCTCCCCTCGCTCCTACGAGCAGTACTTC. Its protein is CASSSPRSYEQYF.

The rearrangement links TRBV13 to TRBJ2-5, with 10 positions matching TRBD2. The germline V gene encodes CDR1 PRHDT and CDR2 FYEKMQ (reference sequence). CDR3 size: 16 residues. The junction had 11 bases not matched to a gene; V was cut back by 5 bases and J by 5 bases. Written as DNA, the CDR3 is TGTGCCAGCAGCAACAGAAGCGGGAGGGGCCGGGAGACCCAGTACTTC. Translation gives CASSNRSGRGRETQYF.

The J gene is TRBJ2-1, the V gene TRBV29-1; no clear D gene. Trimming removed 5 bases at V and 7 bases at J, with 15 bases between. CDR1 and CDR2 from the germline V gene are SQVTM and ANQGSEA. The CDR3 has 13 residues. The CDR3 protein is CSVFYTLGNEQFF. In nucleotides, the CDR3 is TGCAGCGTTTTCTATACACTGGGTAATGAGCAGTTCTTC.

The V gene is TRBV19, the J gene TRBJ1-5, with 9 nucleotides matching TRBD1. V lost 5 bases, J lost 4 bases, and 9 bases stayed unmatched. The CDR3 extends over 16 amino acids. The germline V gene has CDR1 LNHDA and CDR2 SQIVND (reference sequence). CDR3 amino acids: CASSQDRGSVNQPQHF. CDR3 nucleotide sequence: TGTGCCAGTAGTCAGGACAGGGGAAGTGTGAATCAGCCCCAGCATTTT.

The J gene is TRBJ1-1, the V gene TRBV6-5; 7 positions match TRBD1. V was pared by 4 bases and J by 0 bases, with 8 bases of the junction left unmatched. The CDR3 has 16 amino acids. Germline CDR1 MNHEY, CDR2 SVGAGI. CDR3 region: CASSLSRDSLNTEAFF. DNA for the CDR3: TGTGCCAGCAGTTTGTCCCGGGACAGTCTGAACACTGAAGCTTTCTTT.

V is TRBV13 and J is TRBJ2-7; 10 nucleotides align to TRBD2. J gave up 3 bases and V 5 bases, and 4 bases lay outside the gene matches. The CDR3 totals 14 residues. Looked up from germline, CDR1 is PRHDT and CDR2 is FYEKMQ (reference sequence). CDR3 amino acids: CASSRTSGNYEQYF. The CDR3 DNA is TGTGCCAGCAGCCGGACTAGCGGAAACTACGAGCAGTACTTC.

V and J are TRBV7-9 and TRBJ1-4; D is unresolved. The germline CDR1 and CDR2 sequences are SEHNR and FQNEAQ (reference sequence). V lost 5 bases and J 8 bases, leaving 9 bases between the germline ends. This CDR3 spans 12 amino acids. CDR3 loop: CASSTGMEKLFF. CDR3 DNA: TGTGCCAGCAGCACGGGAATGGAAAAACTGTTTTTT.

This chain links TRBV11-3 with TRBJ2-5, with D possibly called TRBD1 or TRBD2 (5 bases each). This CDR3 has 13 amino acids. The V end lost 5 bases, the J end lost 1 base, and 8 bases lay between the germline ends. The germline V gene has CDR1 SGHNT and CDR2 YENEEA. The CDR3 reads CASSRGVQETQYF. The CDR3, as DNA: TGTGCCAGCAGCCGAGGGGTCCAAGAGACCCAGTACTTC.

The chain carries TRBV14 and TRBJ2-7, with TRBD1 matching over 7 bases. V lost 4 bases, J lost 5 bases, and 11 bases stayed unmatched. This CDR3 is built from 15 residues. CDR1 SGHDN and CDR2 FVKESK come from the germline V gene. CDR3 region: CASSPVTGIGNEQYF. As DNA, the CDR3 is TGTGCCAGCAGCCCCGTGACAGGGATCGGCAACGAGCAGTACTTC.